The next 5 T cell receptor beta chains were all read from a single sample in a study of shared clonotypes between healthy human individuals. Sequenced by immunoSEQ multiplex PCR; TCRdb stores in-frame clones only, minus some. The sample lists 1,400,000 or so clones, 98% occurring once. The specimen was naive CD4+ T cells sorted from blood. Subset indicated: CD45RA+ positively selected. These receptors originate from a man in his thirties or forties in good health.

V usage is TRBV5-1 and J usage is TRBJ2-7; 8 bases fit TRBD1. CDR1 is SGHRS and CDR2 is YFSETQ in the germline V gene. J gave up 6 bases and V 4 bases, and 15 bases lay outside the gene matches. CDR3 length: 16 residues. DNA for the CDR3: TGCGCCAGCAGCCTGCCGGGCGCGGCAGGGGGCACCGAGCAGTACTTC. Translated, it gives CASSLPGAAGGTEQYF.

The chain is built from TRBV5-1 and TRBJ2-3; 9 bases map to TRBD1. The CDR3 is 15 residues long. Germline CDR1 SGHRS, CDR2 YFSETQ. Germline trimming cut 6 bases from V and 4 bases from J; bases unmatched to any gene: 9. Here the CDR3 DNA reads TGCGCCAGCACCCGAACAGGGGGCGCGGCAGATACGCAGTATTTT. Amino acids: CASTRTGGAADTQYF.

CDR3 DNA sequence: TGTGCCAGCAGACCAGGGACAGTACTGCAAGAGACCCAGTACTTC. Protein product: CASRPGTVLQETQYF. This chain uses TRBV27 with TRBJ2-5; TRBD1 matches 7 bases. The length of the CDR3 is 15 residues. The ends lost 6 bases at V and 2 bases at J; junction bases unmatched: 9. Germline V lookup: CDR1 MNHEY, CDR2 SMNVEV (reference sequence).

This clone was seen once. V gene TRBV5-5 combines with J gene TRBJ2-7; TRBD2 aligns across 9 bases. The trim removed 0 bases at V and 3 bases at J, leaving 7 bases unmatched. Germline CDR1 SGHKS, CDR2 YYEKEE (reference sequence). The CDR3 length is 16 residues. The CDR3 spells CASSLALAGANYEQYF. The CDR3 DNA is TGTGCCAGCAGCTTGGCCTTAGCGGGAGCCAACTACGAGCAGTACTTC.

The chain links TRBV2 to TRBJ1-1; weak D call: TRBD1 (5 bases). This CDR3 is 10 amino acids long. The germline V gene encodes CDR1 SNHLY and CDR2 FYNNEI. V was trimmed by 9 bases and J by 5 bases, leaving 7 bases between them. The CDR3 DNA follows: TGTGCCAGGGGGGGGACTGAAGCTTTCTTT. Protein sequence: CARGGTEAFF.